This paragraph reports one T cell receptor beta chain. Its cognate antigen is unknown. Donors in the study were healthy people who gave bone marrow. The data were taken from a study of cytomegalovirus exposure and HLA in healthy donors. Overall study results and limits: Later analysis revealed greater clonal expansion in HLA-associated TCR beta chains than in equally common others.

CDR1 is PRHDT and CDR2 is FYEKMQ in the germline V gene (reference sequence). This CDR3 region has 14 residues. The V segment lost 5 bases and the J segment 5 bases; nucleotides outside the gene matches: 7. The PCR was carried out with 60 Vbeta primers and 13 Jbeta primers. Repertoires were generated with immunoSEQ multiplex PCR, while TCRdb's copy carries only in-frame clones and drops some. The table has fewer than 200,000 clones, roughly 70% seen once. The chain employs TRBV13 and TRBJ2-5; 8 bases fit TRBD2. The clonotype comes from a woman between 45 and 65 years old in good health and CMV-seropositive. The material sequenced was PBMCs. This CDR3 reads CASSRTSLGETQYF. CDR3 sequence (DNA): TGTGCCAGCAGCCGGACTAGCCTTGGTGAGACCCAGTACTTC.